These T cell receptor beta chains were read from a single sample in a study of neurological immune-mediated disorders. TCRdb independently ran MiXCR on the 5' RACE reads; one entry per CDR3 protein. The data contain 30,000 or so distinct CDR3 sequences, around 4.5% of them seen just once; the ten biggest clones take up about 23%. The sequenced sample consisted of PBMCs. The receptors were gathered from a man younger than 35 in good health. Each CDR3 is given with its conserved first and last residue. D genes are given only for firm matches. Size values are once, few and many counts, or a class for expanded clones, and some rows have none.

TRBJ1-1 - - TRBV12-3/TRBV12-4 TGTGCCAGCAGTCCGCCATCGGACACTGAAGCTTTCTTT CASSPPSDTEAFF
TRBJ2-5 - many TRBV5-1 TGCGCCAGCAGCAATTTCCCGGGAGAGACCCAGTACTTC CASSNFPGETQYF
TRBJ2-7 TRBD1 many TRBV3-1 TGTGCCAGCAGCCAGGACCCGGGACAGGGATACGAGCAGTACTTC CASSQDPGQGYEQYF
TRBJ2-4 - many TRBV5-1 TGCGCCAGCAGCTTGGCCGGGGACGGTATAAACATTCAGTACTTC CASSLAGDGINIQYF
TRBJ2-1 - - TRBV5-1 TGCGCCAGCAGCCCCGCGGGGGCAGGGAACAATGAGCAGTTCTTC CASSPAGAGNNEQFF
TRBJ1-5 - many TRBV27 TGTGCCAGCAGTTTAAGAATGGACAGTATCCGGAATCAGCCCCAGCATTTT CASSLRMDSIRNQPQHF
TRBJ1-2 - many TRBV5-1 TGCGCCAGCAGCTTGGACGTTAACTATGGCTACACCTTC CASSLDVNYGYTF
TRBJ1-2 - many TRBV6-5 TGTGCCAGCAGCCAGCCCGGACGGCTTTCTGGCTACACCTTC CASSQPGRLSGYTF
TRBJ1-6 - many TRBV12-3/TRBV12-4 TGTGCCAGCAGCGTCGAAAGGGGGAGCTCCTATAATTCACCCCTCCACTTT CASSVERGSSYNSPLHF
TRBJ2-1 TRBD1 many TRBV29-1 TGCAGCGTTACTGAGGGACAGCCATACAATGAGCAGTTCTTC CSVTEGQPYNEQFF
TRBJ2-4 - many TRBV10-3 TGTGCCATCAGTGAGGGGAACTCTCCCAAAAACATTCAGTACTTC CAISEGNSPKNIQYF
TRBJ2-2 - - TRBV10-3 TGTGCCATCCCCGAAAGGGGAAACACCGGGGAGCTGTTTTTT CAIPERGNTGELFF
TRBJ2-1 - many TRBV7-9 TGTGCCAGCAGCCAGGCGGGGGCCGCACTAATCTACAATGAGCAGTTCTTC CASSQAGAALIYNEQFF
TRBJ2-2 - - TRBV6-2/TRBV6-3 TGTGCCAGCAGACCCGGGGCTTCAATTACCGGGGAGCTGTTTTTT CASRPGASITGELFF
TRBJ1-1 - many TRBV30 TGTGCCTTCAAGGGGCAGCTGAACACTGAAGCTTTCTTT CAFKGQLNTEAFF
TRBJ1-1 - - TRBV20-1 TGCAGTGCTAGTAGTCGTAAGGGGGAGGACACTGAAGCTTTCTTT CSASSRKGEDTEAFF
TRBJ1-6 - many TRBV4-3 TGCGCCAGCAGCCAAGTTAACGGGAATTCACCCCTCCACTTT CASSQVNGNSPLHF
TRBJ2-5 - many TRBV20-1 TGCAGTGCTAGAGATTCCTCTCGGACCGCGTATGCTACCCAGTACTTC CSARDSSRTAYATQYF
TRBJ1-4 - many TRBV11-2 TGTGCCAGCAGCTTAGGACTCCCAAGGAGGAAAATCTGGGAAAAACTGTTTTTT CASSLGLPRRKIWEKLFF